Each of the 15 T cell receptor beta chains below was sequenced from the same sample in a study of beta chain features in type 1 diabetes. These receptors' targets are unknown. What was sequenced were expressed TCRB transcripts, since all of the isolated RNA had been reverse transcribed. Produced via immunoSEQ multiplex PCR; TCRdb's table is partial and in-frame only. This table has more than 300,000 clones, roughly 12% appearing once. Broader study findings: All four CD4+ subsets from Type 1 diabetes patients carried moderately but significantly shorter TCRB CDR3s.

The sample was naive CD4+ T cells from blood. All receptors come from a woman under 30 with type 1 diabetes.

This clone was counted a single time. This chain links TRBV14 with TRBJ1-2; D unclear. Germline V gene sequence: CDR1 SGHDN, CDR2 FVKESK. CDR3 length: 12 amino acids. Trimming shortened V by 4 bases and J by 7 bases, and 10 bases separated the two germline ends. The CDR3 spells CASSLEVGGYTF. DNA of the CDR3: TGTGCCAGCAGCCTAGAGGTCGGTGGCTACACCTTC. Full variable domain (remainder filled in from reference TRBV14 and TRBJ1-2): EAGVTQFPSHSVIEKGQTVTLRCDPISGHDNLYWYRRVMGKEIKFLLHFVKESKQDESGMPNNRFLAERTGGTYSTLKVQPAELEDSGVYFCASSLEVGGYTFGSGTRLTVV.

The genes are TRBV10-3 and TRBJ2-3, with D possibly TRBD2 on 6 matching bases. V lost 3 bases and J 1 base, leaving 8 bases between the germline ends. The length of the CDR3 is 14 residues. Germline V lookup: CDR1 ENHRY, CDR2 SYGVKD. CDR3 nucleotide sequence: TGTGCCATCAGTGATGCTAGCGGCACAGATACGCAGTATTTT. Its protein is CAISDASGTDTQYF.

A few counts support this clone. The CDR3 DNA reads TGTGCCAGCACTCCCTCTGGGGCCAACGTCCTGACTTTC. Translation gives CASTPSGANVLTF. The chain couples TRBV6-5 to TRBJ2-6; no clear D. Germline CDR1 is MNHEY and CDR2 is SVGAGI. V was cut by 7 bases and J by 0 bases, with 4 bases left in between. The CDR3 runs to 13 residues.

This clone has only a few counts. This chain connects TRBV29-1 to TRBJ1-1; no clear D. Germline V gives CDR1 SQVTM, CDR2 ANQGSEA. The CDR3 length is 13 residues. V dropped 0 bases and J dropped 2 bases, with 7 bases sitting between them. The DNA of the CDR3 is TGCAGCGTTGAAGATCAGGTTAACACTGAAGCTTTCTTT. The encoded protein is CSVEDQVNTEAFF.

There are a few counts of this clone. The chain recombines TRBV15 with TRBJ1-1; no definite D call. Deletions cut 0 bases from V and 3 bases from J, with 5 bases between. Germline CDR1 and CDR2: LNHNV and YYDKDF (reference sequence). This CDR3 is built from 13 residues. CDR3: CATSRDLYTEAFF. CDR3 sequence (DNA): TGTGCCACCAGCAGAGATCTGTACACTGAAGCTTTCTTT.

This clone was seen more than once but under ten times. The chain combines TRBV7-2 with TRBJ2-1; 11 positions match TRBD1. Per the germline V gene, CDR1 is SGHTA and CDR2 is FQGNSA. V dropped 7 bases and J dropped 5; count of bases not matched to a gene: 7. The CDR3 spans 15 residues. The CDR3, as DNA: TGTGCCAGCACCGAATGGGACAGGGGGAACAATGAGCAGTTCTTC. Its protein product is CASTEWDRGNNEQFF.

The chain couples TRBV19 to TRBJ1-5, with 12 positions matching TRBD1. Germline V gene lookup returns CDR1 LNHDA and CDR2 SQIVND (reference sequence). The CDR3 covers 14 residues. Losses at the gene ends were 5 bases for V and 9 bases for J; bases not matched to a gene: 5. The CDR3 sequence: CASSARDRGRPQHF. The CDR3 nucleotides are TGTGCCAGTAGTGCCCGGGACAGGGGGCGGCCCCAGCATTTT.

The table lists this clone with a few counts. Here the CDR3 DNA reads TGTGCCAGCAGCGTTCCCGAGGGGGCTCTCTATGGCTACACCTTC. Translation gives CASSVPEGALYGYTF. The J gene is TRBJ1-2, the V gene TRBV5-4; TRBD1 matches at 7 bases. CDR1 is SGHNT, CDR2 YYREEE, per germline (reference sequence). The CDR3 consists of 15 residues. The ends lost 4 bases at V and 4 bases at J; junction bases unmatched: 10.

This clone has more than one count but fewer than ten. The chain has TRBV7-2 and TRBJ2-7; D possibly corresponds to TRBD2 (5 bases). Germline assignment: CDR1 SGHTA and CDR2 FQGNSA. V was shortened by 5 bases and J by 7 bases, with 21 bases between the two germline ends. The CDR3 spans 15 residues. CDR3 nucleotides: TGTGCCAGCAGCCCTACCACCCCCGTAGCGCGAGAGCAGTACTTC. It encodes CASSPTTPVAREQYF.

This clone was found a few times. The chain couples TRBV14 to TRBJ2-7; no reliable D call. Germline V lookup: CDR1 SGHDN, CDR2 FVKESK. V was shortened by 0 bases and J by 5 bases, with 14 bases between the two germline ends. The CDR3 totals 15 residues. The CDR3 region has the DNA TGTGCCAGCAGCCAAGACAGGTCCAAGGCCCACGAGCAGTACTTC. Protein: CASSQDRSKAHEQYF.

The CDR3 DNA reads as TGTGCCAGCAGTATCAACTATGGCTACACCTTC. It translates to CASSINYGYTF. The chain recombines TRBV7-2 with TRBJ1-2; D ambiguous. Deletions cut 6 bases from V and 2 bases from J, with 4 bases between. This CDR3 is built from 11 residues. Looked up from germline, CDR1 is SGHTA and CDR2 is FQGNSA.

The chain couples TRBV28 to TRBJ2-7, with D perhaps TRBD1 (5 bases). Trimming cost V 2 bases and J 5 bases, with 10 bases left between them. The CDR3 spans 13 residues. Germline assignment: CDR1 MDHEN and CDR2 SYDVKM. As DNA, the CDR3 is TGTGCCAGCAGTTTACCAGGACACCACGAGCAGTACTTC. It translates to CASSLPGHHEQYF.

The chain is built from TRBV11-3 and TRBJ2-2, with no clear D. Germline V gene sequence: CDR1 SGHNT, CDR2 YENEEA. CDR3 size: 12 residues. Trimming stripped 6 bases from V and 3 bases from J, with 5 bases between. The CDR3 DNA sequence: TGTGCCAGCAGTCCCGACACCGGGGAGCTGTTTTTT. This gives the protein CASSPDTGELFF.

The chain recombines TRBV6-1 with TRBJ1-2; D is possibly TRBD1 (6 bases). The CDR3 extends over 13 amino acids. Germline V lookup: CDR1 MNHNS, CDR2 SASEGT. V lost 4 bases and J 5 bases, leaving 11 bases between the germline ends. The CDR3 loop is CASSVDSLYGYTF. CDR3 DNA: TGTGCCAGCAGTGTGGACAGCCTTTATGGCTACACCTTC.

This clone was picked up a small number of times. The V call is TRBV7-9, the J call TRBJ2-1; 13 bases line up with TRBD2. The CDR3 has 16 residues. CDR1 SEHNR and CDR2 FQNEAQ come from the germline V gene (reference sequence). The junction had 7 bases not matched to a gene; V was cut back by 2 bases and J by 9 bases. CDR3 in amino acids: CASSLLRTSGRAEQFF. The CDR3 DNA follows: TGTGCCAGCAGCTTATTAAGAACTAGCGGGAGGGCTGAGCAGTTCTTC.